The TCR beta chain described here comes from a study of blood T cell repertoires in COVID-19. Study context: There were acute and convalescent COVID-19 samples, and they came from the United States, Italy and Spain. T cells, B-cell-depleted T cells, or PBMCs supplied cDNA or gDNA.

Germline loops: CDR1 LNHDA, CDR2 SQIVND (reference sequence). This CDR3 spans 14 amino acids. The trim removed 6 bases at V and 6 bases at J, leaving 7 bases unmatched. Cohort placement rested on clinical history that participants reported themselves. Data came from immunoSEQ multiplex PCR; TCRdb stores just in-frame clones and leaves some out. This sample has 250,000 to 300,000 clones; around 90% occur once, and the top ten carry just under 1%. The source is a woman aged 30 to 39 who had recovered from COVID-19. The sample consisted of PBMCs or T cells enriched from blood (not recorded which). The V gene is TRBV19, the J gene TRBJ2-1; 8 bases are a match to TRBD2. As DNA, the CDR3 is TGTGCCAGTAGGACTAGCGAAGGGGCCAATGAGCAGTTCTTC. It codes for CASRTSEGANEQFF.